This passage covers 23 T cell receptor beta chains from one sample sequenced in a study of CD8+ T cells in alopecia areata. Reverse transcribed after extraction, RNA yielded cDNA as the sequencing template. The repertoire was sequenced with immunoSEQ multiplex PCR; TCRdb's copy has only in-frame clones and lacks some. The table includes some 170,000 clones, about 53% detected once. The treatment: oral pan-JAK inhibitor, 5-10 mg twice daily. This sample comprised CD8+ T cells sorted from blood, obtained at week 24, from a patient treated with tofacitinib. These receptors all stem from a human donor with alopecia areata.

The rearrangement uses TRBV29-1 and TRBJ2-1, with TRBD2 matching 8 bases. Germline assignment: CDR1 SQVTM and CDR2 ANQGSEA. J gave up 6 bases and V 5 bases, and 6 bases lay outside the gene matches. The length of the CDR3 is 13 residues. CDR3 loop: CSVRGGSANEQFF. CDR3 nucleotides: TGCAGCGTTCGGGGGGGTAGTGCCAATGAGCAGTTCTTC.

This clone turned up a few times. This chain joins TRBV29-1 and TRBJ2-7; D possibly corresponds to TRBD1 (5 bases). V lost 6 bases and J 7 bases, leaving 10 bases between the germline ends. This CDR3 spans 10 amino acids. The germline V gene encodes CDR1 SQVTM and CDR2 ANQGSEA. CDR3 amino acids: CSVDNGEQYF. CDR3 nucleotide sequence: TGCAGCGTGGACAATGGGGAGCAGTACTTC.

In the case of this clone: The same CDR3 can be traced to other DNA sequences in this sample. The J gene is TRBJ2-7, the V gene TRBV7-9; possible D gene TRBD2, 6 bases. The CDR3 extends over 12 amino acids. Germline values: CDR1 SEHNR, CDR2 FQNEAQ (reference sequence). Deletions cut 1 base from V and 6 bases from J, with 7 bases between. CDR3 bases: TGTGCCAGCAGCTTAGACGGGGGCGAGCAGTACTTC. Protein product: CASSLDGGEQYF.

This chain links TRBV4-3 with TRBJ1-3; 9 bases fit TRBD1. The CDR3 runs 16 residues. The germline CDR1 and CDR2 sequences are LGHNA and YSLEER. Losses at the gene ends were 4 bases for V and 8 bases for J; bases not matched to a gene: 12. As DNA, the CDR3 is TGCGCCAGCAGCCGGGGGCAAACAGGGGGCGCAGACACCATATATTTT. Protein sequence: CASSRGQTGGADTIYF.

This rearrangement joins TRBV9 to TRBJ2-2; no clear D. V was pared by 1 base and J by 7 bases, with 5 bases between. Germline V gives CDR1 SGDLS, CDR2 YYNGEE. The CDR3 is 12 amino acids. The CDR3 region is CASSVNDGELFF. The CDR3 nucleotides are TGTGCCAGCAGCGTAAACGACGGGGAGCTGTTTTTT.

This chain connects TRBV30 to TRBJ1-2, with no clear D. Trimming removed 0 bases from V and 2 bases from J, with 10 bases in between. The CDR3 totals 14 residues. CDR1 is GTSNPN and CDR2 is SVGIG in the germline V gene (reference sequence). The CDR3 reads CAWSVNTLNYGYTF. The DNA for the CDR3 is TGTGCCTGGAGTGTAAATACACTGAACTATGGCTACACCTTC.

This clone has a handful of counts. The chain employs TRBV2 and TRBJ1-1; D not certain. Trimming removed 8 bases from V and 8 bases from J, with 24 bases in between. CDR3 size: 15 residues. The germline gives CDR1 SNHLY, CDR2 FYNNEI. The CDR3 DNA reads as TGTGCCAGCTCTTTTTGGCATTCCGGGAAGGAGGAAGCTTTCTTT. Its translation: CASSFWHSGKEEAFF. Filled out from reference TRBV2 and TRBJ1-1, the complete variable domain reads EPEVTQTPSHQVTQMGQEVILRCVPISNHLYFYWYRQILGQKVEFLVSFYNNEISEKSEIFDDQFSVERPDGSNFTLKIRSTKLEDSAMYFCASSFWHSGKEEAFFGQGTRLTVV.

This clone was seen more than once but under ten times. The gene calls are TRBV7-9 and TRBJ2-5; 8 positions match TRBD1. V dropped 5 bases and J dropped 5; count of bases not matched to a gene: 7. In germline, CDR1 is SEHNR, CDR2 FQNEAQ (reference sequence). The CDR3 sequence is 14 residues long. The CDR3 loop reads CASSPTGEGETQYF. In nucleotides, the CDR3 is TGTGCCAGCAGCCCGACAGGGGAAGGGGAGACCCAGTACTTC.

The V call is TRBV5-6, the J call TRBJ2-1, with D tentatively TRBD1 (5 bases). V was pared by 3 bases and J by 10 bases, with 23 bases between. The CDR3 is 16 residues long. Germline CDR1 is SGHDT and CDR2 is YYEEEE. In nucleotides, the CDR3 is TGTGCCAGCAGCTCCCTTTCGCGGCAGGGTGATTGGGAGCAGTTCTTC. Its translation is CASSSLSRQGDWEQFF.

J is TRBJ1-6 and V is TRBV13; D uncertain. The germline V gene encodes CDR1 PRHDT and CDR2 FYEKMQ (reference sequence). The germline V and J ends were trimmed by 5 bases and 6 bases, with 11 bases remaining between them. There are 14 residues in the CDR3. The CDR3 DNA follows: TGTGCCAGCAGCCCCAGCCACGTTAATTCACCCCTCCACTTT. This codes for CASSPSHVNSPLHF.

The chain links TRBV30 to TRBJ2-3; 14 bases agree with TRBD2. The CDR3 sequence is 19 residues long. Per the germline V gene, CDR1 is GTSNPN and CDR2 is SVGIG (reference sequence). Trimming at V came to 1 base and at J to 0 bases, leaving 9 bases not matched to a gene. The CDR3 spells CAWSAKTSGGAYSTDTQYF. CDR3 nucleotide sequence: TGTGCCTGGAGTGCCAAGACTAGCGGGGGGGCCTATAGCACAGATACGCAGTATTTT.

This clone was observed a handful of times. V usage is TRBV9 and J usage is TRBJ2-7, with 9 nucleotides matching TRBD1. Germline values: CDR1 SGDLS, CDR2 YYNGEE. The V segment lost 4 bases and the J segment 5 bases; nucleotides outside the gene matches: 4. The CDR3 spans 13 residues. The CDR3 nucleotides are TGTGCCAGCAGCTCTGGACAGGGGAACGAGCAGTACTTC. Protein: CASSSGQGNEQYF.

The rearrangement links TRBV6-5 to TRBJ1-1, with a tentative D call TRBD1 (6 bases). V lost 2 bases and J 4 bases, leaving 8 bases between the germline ends. Germline lookup yields CDR1 MNHEY and CDR2 SVGAGI. The CDR3 has 13 residues. The CDR3 here is CASSYKDSTEAFF. In DNA, the CDR3 is TGTGCCAGCAGTTACAAGGACAGCACTGAAGCTTTCTTT.

The V gene is TRBV10-2, the J gene TRBJ1-1, with D uncertain. The CDR3 runs 13 residues. Trimming took off 1 base at V and 4 bases at J, with 7 bases between the two ends. CDR1 and CDR2 (germline): WSHSY, SAAADI. The CDR3 protein is CASSEFIGTEAFF. The CDR3 region has the DNA TGCGCCAGCAGTGAGTTCATAGGCACTGAAGCTTTCTTT.

The CDR3 reads CSVITVAKNIQYF. CDR3 coding DNA: TGCAGCGTTATTACGGTAGCCAAAAACATTCAGTACTTC. The rearrangement uses TRBV29-1 and TRBJ2-4; D gene uncertain. Germline V gives CDR1 SQVTM, CDR2 ANQGSEA. Between the trimmed V and J ends, which lost 5 bases and 0 bases, there was a span of 8 bases. The CDR3 totals 13 residues.

This clone was observed a few times. The chain has TRBV19 and TRBJ2-2; 9 bases fit TRBD1. Germline CDR1 reads LNHDA; CDR2 reads SQIVND (reference sequence). CDR3 size: 14 residues. V was clipped by 5 bases and J by 4 bases; unmatched bases: 2. CDR3 bases: TGTGCCAGTAGTGGACAGGGGCGCACCGGGGAGCTGTTTTTT. This encodes CASSGQGRTGELFF.

The chain couples TRBV10-3 to TRBJ2-3, with D perhaps TRBD2 (6 bases). The CDR3 covers 15 residues. Between the trimmed V and J ends, which lost 3 bases and 2 bases, there was a span of 12 bases. Germline V CDR1 and CDR2: ENHRY, SYGVKD. In nucleotides, the CDR3 is TGTGCCATCAGTGACTTGGGCGGGACCACAGATACGCAGTATTTT. Its protein is CAISDLGGTTDTQYF.

This chain joins TRBV14 and TRBJ1-2; 9 positions agree with TRBD1. Germline V CDR1 and CDR2: SGHDN, FVKESK. The CDR3 is 14 amino acids. V gave up 4 bases and J gave up 6 bases; unmatched junction bases: 6. For the CDR3, the DNA is TGTGCCAGCAGCCCGGGACAGGGAAGGGATGGCTACACCTTC. It yields the protein CASSPGQGRDGYTF.

The chain couples TRBV27 to TRBJ1-2, with TRBD1 as a possible D gene (5 bases). V lost 3 bases and J lost 7, with 15 bases in between. Germline CDR1 is MNHEY and CDR2 is SMNVEV (reference sequence). The CDR3 contains 14 residues. The CDR3 DNA reads as TGTGCCAGCAGTTTTGGGGCAGGGCTAGGTGGCTACACCTTC. It is translated as CASSFGAGLGGYTF.

This clone was seen a few times. In the same sample, other DNA sequences code for this CDR3. The chain carries TRBV30 and TRBJ1-1, with D unclear. Trimming stripped 0 bases from V and 1 base from J, with 0 bases between. This CDR3 is built from 11 residues. Germline V gene sequence: CDR1 GTSNPN, CDR2 SVGIG (reference sequence). The CDR3 DNA is TGTGCCTGGAGTGTGAACACTGAAGCTTTCTTT. Translating gives CAWSVNTEAFF.

V and J are TRBV30 and TRBJ2-3; 7 bases line up with TRBD2. The CDR3 spans 14 residues. V gave up 1 base and J gave up 2 bases; unmatched junction bases: 3. The germline V gene encodes CDR1 GTSNPN and CDR2 SVGIG (reference sequence). The CDR3 nucleotides read TGTGCCTGGAGTGCCCGGGACTACACAGATACGCAGTATTTT. The encoded protein is CAWSARDYTDTQYF.

This clone was seen only once. The chain joins TRBV30 to TRBJ1-1; possible D gene TRBD1, 5 bases. CDR1 is GTSNPN and CDR2 is SVGIG in the germline V gene (reference sequence). V shed 2 bases and J shed 3 bases, with 10 bases lying between them. The CDR3 contains 13 residues. The CDR3: CAWSPGGYTEAFF. CDR3 nucleotide sequence: TGTGCCTGGAGTCCTGGGGGGTACACTGAAGCTTTCTTT.

This chain connects TRBV11-2 to TRBJ2-1; D is unclear. The CDR3 runs 11 residues. The V end lost 6 bases, the J end lost 8 bases, and 8 bases lay between the germline ends. Per germline, CDR1 SGHAT and CDR2 FQNNGV. CDR3 amino acids: CASRGGDEQFF. The CDR3 DNA is TGTGCCAGCAGGGGTGGCGATGAGCAGTTCTTC.